These 8 T cell receptor beta chains were all obtained from the same sample, sequenced in a study of blood T cell repertoires in COVID-19. This table comes from immunoSEQ multiplex PCR, and its TCRdb copy is limited to in-frame clones, with some not included. Here the sample spans roughly 250,000 clones, 82% being singletons. The sample comprised peripheral blood. These receptors were collected from a woman aged 60 to 75 with active or convalescent COVID-19.

J is TRBJ1-2 and V is TRBV3-1 (or the pseudogene TRBV3-2), with TRBD1 identical over 7 bases. Trimming at V came to 4 bases and at J to 7 bases, leaving 9 bases not matched to a gene. The CDR3 consists of 14 residues. Germline V gene sequence: CDR1 LGHDT, CDR2 YNNKEL (reference sequence). The CDR3 is CASSPELGQAGYTF. The CDR3 bases are TGTGCCAGCAGCCCTGAACTAGGACAGGCTGGCTACACCTTC.

V gene TRBV6-2 or TRBV6-3 combines with J gene TRBJ2-1; tentative D call: TRBD2 (5 bases). Looked up from germline, CDR1 is MNHEY and CDR2 is SVGEGT. The V and J ends lost 0 bases and 0 bases respectively, with 12 bases between them. The CDR3 spans 17 residues. The CDR3 here is CASSYSIVGSSYNEQFF. The CDR3 DNA reads as TGTGCCAGCAGTTACTCGATTGTGGGGAGCTCCTACAATGAGCAGTTCTTC.

This clone was counted between two and nine times. This chain joins TRBV18 and TRBJ1-1; D is undetermined. Trimming took off 2 bases at V and 3 bases at J, with 7 bases between the two ends. The germline CDR1 and CDR2 sequences are KGHSH and LQKENI. The CDR3 contains 13 residues. CDR3 bases: TGTGCCAGCTCACCAAACACCCACACTGAAGCTTTCTTT. Encoded protein: CASSPNTHTEAFF. The entire variable domain, with the rest obtained from reference TRBV18 and TRBJ1-1, is as follows: NAGVMQNPRHLVRRRGQEARLRCSPMKGHSHVYWYRQLPEEGLKFMVYLQKENIIDESGMPKERFSAEFPKEGPSILRIQQVVRGDSAAYFCASSPNTHTEAFFGQGTRLTVV.

The chain is built from TRBV19 and TRBJ1-2; 8 bases are shared with TRBD1. The length of the CDR3 is 15 residues. The trim removed 8 bases at V and 5 bases at J, leaving 13 bases unmatched. Germline-derived CDR1 and CDR2 are LNHDA and SQIVND (reference sequence). The CDR3 is CASHRGSGTRYGYTF. For the CDR3, the DNA is TGTGCCAGTCACAGGGGGTCGGGAACTAGGTATGGCTACACCTTC.

The sample holds one count of this clone. The chain couples TRBV2 to TRBJ2-5; 7 bases map to TRBD1. Germline V gene lookup returns CDR1 SNHLY and CDR2 FYNNEI. The CDR3 has 15 residues. Unmatched junction bases numbered 10, after V lost 6 bases and J lost 3 bases. The CDR3 loop reads CASSDPDRAEETQYF. The DNA for the CDR3 is TGTGCCAGCAGCGACCCAGACAGGGCGGAAGAGACCCAGTACTTC. Full variable domain (missing parts from reference TRBV2 and TRBJ2-5): EPEVTQTPSHQVTQMGQEVILRCVPISNHLYFYWYRQILGQKVEFLVSFYNNEISEKSEIFDDQFSVERPDGSNFTLKIRSTKLEDSAMYFCASSDPDRAEETQYFGPGTRLLVL.

This clone was found once. This chain links TRBV5-1 with TRBJ2-1; D might be TRBD2 (5 bases). Trimming removed 4 bases from V and 4 bases from J, with 12 bases in between. Germline CDR1 reads SGHRS; CDR2 reads YFSETQ. This CDR3 spans 14 amino acids. The DNA of the CDR3 is TGCGCCAGCAGCGAGGGAAAGCTTTACAATGAGCAGTTCTTC. Translated: CASSEGKLYNEQFF. The full variable domain, rest sourced from reference TRBV5-1 and TRBJ2-1, is KAGVTQTPRYLIKTRGQQVTLSCSPISGHRSVSWYQQTPGQGLQFLFEYFSETQRNKGNFPGRFSGRQFSNSRSEMNVSTLELGDSALYLCASSEGKLYNEQFFGPGTRLTVL.

The chain combines TRBV5-1 with TRBJ2-6, with TRBD2 matching over 7 bases. V gave up 1 base and J gave up 0 bases; unmatched junction bases: 13. There are 20 residues in the CDR3. Germline CDR1 and CDR2: SGHRS and YFSETQ. CDR3 sequence: CASSLSSPVAGASGANVLTF. The CDR3 nucleotides read TGCGCCAGCAGCTTGAGTTCCCCGGTAGCGGGCGCCTCTGGGGCCAACGTCCTGACTTTC.

The V and J genes are TRBV9 and TRBJ1-1, with 7 bases aligning to TRBD1. Germline trimming cut 3 bases from V and 0 bases from J; bases unmatched to any gene: 2. The germline gives CDR1 SGDLS, CDR2 YYNGEE. This CDR3 has 14 residues. The CDR3 loop reads CASSATGMNTEAFF. Here the CDR3 DNA reads TGTGCCAGCAGCGCGACAGGGATGAACACTGAAGCTTTCTTT.